The next 29 T cell receptor beta chains were all read from a single sample in a study of CD8+ T cells in alopecia areata. The sequencing template was cDNA reverse transcribed from extracted RNA. Libraries were prepared by immunoSEQ multiplex PCR; TCRdb keeps only in-frame clonotypes and omits some of them. The table shows 150,000 to 200,000 clones, with approximately 56% occurring only once. The material was CD4+ T cells sorted from blood, obtained at week 0. These receptors all come from a human donor with alopecia areata.

The chain has TRBV29-1 and TRBJ2-7; 9 bases map to TRBD1. The CDR3 is made up of 16 amino acids. The germline V gene has CDR1 SQVTM and CDR2 ANQGSEA. Losses at the gene ends were 4 bases for V and 4 bases for J; bases not matched to a gene: 14. The CDR3 here is CSVVGPNRDREYEQYF. CDR3 bases: TGCAGCGTTGTGGGGCCTAACCGGGACAGGGAGTACGAGCAGTACTTC.

The rearrangement joins TRBV7-9 to TRBJ2-4, with D tentatively TRBD2 (6 bases). The CDR3 length is 15 residues. CDR1 is SEHNR, CDR2 FQNEAQ, per germline (reference sequence). V lost 5 bases to trimming and J lost 6 bases, with 17 bases between them. The CDR3 DNA reads as TGTGCCAGCAGCCCTTACGGGGACTGGGGAAACATTCAGTACTTC. It is translated as CASSPYGDWGNIQYF.

The V call is TRBV6-6, the J call TRBJ1-6; 7 bases fit TRBD1. Germline V gives CDR1 MNHNY, CDR2 SVGAGI (reference sequence). The CDR3 spans 15 residues. Germline trimming cut 6 bases from V and 7 bases from J; bases unmatched to any gene: 9. CDR3 residues: CASRQITGANSPLHF. As DNA, the CDR3 is TGTGCCAGCAGACAGATCACAGGGGCCAATTCACCCCTCCACTTT.

This clone was detected a few times. V gene TRBV29-1 combines with J gene TRBJ2-6; the D gene is possibly TRBD1 (6 bases). CDR3 size: 15 residues. Trimming cost V 4 bases and J 3 bases, with 13 bases left between them. Germline V lookup: CDR1 SQVTM, CDR2 ANQGSEA. CDR3 DNA: TGCAGCGTTGGCAGGGGAAAAGGTGGGGCCAACGTCCTGACTTTC. Protein sequence: CSVGRGKGGANVLTF.

This clone was counted a few times. This sequence joins TRBV15 and TRBJ2-7, with D unclear. Germline CDR1 is LNHNV and CDR2 is YYDKDF (reference sequence). The V end was cut by 1 base, the J end by 3 bases, with 10 bases between. The CDR3 extends over 14 amino acids. In DNA, the CDR3 is TGTGCCACCAGCAGAGGTGCCATTGGCTACGAGCAGTACTTC. Translation: CATSRGAIGYEQYF.

V and J are TRBV30 and TRBJ2-2; tentatively, D is TRBD1 (5 bases). The CDR3 runs to 14 residues. The V and J ends lost 2 bases and 3 bases respectively, with 10 bases between them. Germline CDR1 is GTSNPN and CDR2 is SVGIG (reference sequence). The CDR3 spells CAWSPQGYTGELFF. CDR3 DNA sequence: TGTGCCTGGAGTCCGCAGGGTTACACCGGGGAGCTGTTTTTT.

The table lists this clone with a few counts. V gene TRBV9 combines with J gene TRBJ1-1; 7 bases line up with TRBD1. Germline assignment: CDR1 SGDLS and CDR2 YYNGEE. V dropped 1 base and J dropped 1; count of bases not matched to a gene: 1. The CDR3 runs 14 residues. The DNA for the CDR3 is TGTGCCAGCAGCGTACGACAGGGGAACACTGAAGCTTTCTTT. Protein product: CASSVRQGNTEAFF.

The rearrangement links TRBV7-9 to TRBJ1-2, with D uncertain. Trimming took 5 bases from V and 7 from J, leaving 5 bases between them. This CDR3 contains 10 residues. Germline V gene data show CDR1 as SEHNR and CDR2 as FQNEAQ (reference sequence). This CDR3 reads CASSAVGYTF. CDR3 sequence (DNA): TGTGCCAGCAGCGCCGTTGGCTACACCTTC.

This sequence joins TRBV30 and TRBJ2-2, with 7 bases fitting TRBD1. V shed 2 bases and J 4 bases; nucleotides not matched to a gene: 4. The CDR3 length is 14 residues. From germline, CDR1 is GTSNPN and CDR2 SVGIG (reference sequence). CDR3 sequence: CAWSWAGGTGELFF. The DNA of the CDR3 is TGTGCCTGGAGTTGGGCAGGGGGCACCGGGGAGCTGTTTTTT.

The chain joins TRBV2 to TRBJ2-3, with TRBD2 identical over 9 bases. Trimming took 6 bases from V and 3 from J; bases not matched to a gene: 4. The CDR3 runs to 14 residues. Per the germline V gene, CDR1 is SNHLY and CDR2 is FYNNEI. The CDR3 loop reads CASSALAGTDTQYF. The DNA of the CDR3 is TGTGCCAGCAGCGCGCTAGCGGGGACAGATACGCAGTATTTT.

The rearrangement uses TRBV7-3 and TRBJ2-7; perhaps D is TRBD1 or TRBD2 (5 bases each). The length of the CDR3 is 14 residues. From germline, CDR1 is SGHTA and CDR2 FQGTGA. The V gene lost 5 bases and the J gene lost 5 bases, with 16 bases spanning the gap. The CDR3 is CASSPGDPRHEQYF. In DNA, the CDR3 is TGTGCCAGCAGCCCCGGGGACCCCCGGCACGAGCAGTACTTC.

J is TRBJ2-7 and V is TRBV2; 12 nucleotides agree with TRBD1. The CDR3 has 15 residues. The V and J ends lost 7 bases and 6 bases, in that order; junction bases with no gene match: 10. Per the germline V gene, CDR1 is SNHLY and CDR2 is FYNNEI. In DNA form, the CDR3 reads TGTGCCAGCACGAAGGAGGGGACAGGGGGCACCGAGCAGTACTTC. This sequence encodes CASTKEGTGGTEQYF.

Many counts were recorded for this clone. The V and J genes are TRBV27 and TRBJ1-2; tentative D call: TRBD1 (6 bases). The germline V gene has CDR1 MNHEY and CDR2 SMNVEV (reference sequence). The CDR3 covers 13 residues. Trimming pared 8 bases from V and 4 bases from J, leaving 14 bases between. CDR3 sequence reads: CASALQGSYGYTF. The CDR3, as DNA: TGTGCCAGCGCCCTTCAGGGGTCCTATGGCTACACCTTC.

V gene TRBV6-6 combines with J gene TRBJ1-6; the D gene is possibly TRBD1 (5 bases). Trimming cost V 7 bases and J 6 bases, with 7 bases left between them. The CDR3 has 12 residues. Germline CDR1 is MNHNY and CDR2 is SVGAGI (reference sequence). The CDR3 region is CASNGANSPLHF. The CDR3 DNA sequence: TGTGCCAGCAACGGGGCTAATTCACCCCTCCACTTT.

This clone was detected only a few times. One junction end does not reproduce the germline sequence, and a read error may be involved. The chain joins TRBV29-1 to TRBJ1-2, with a possible D match to TRBD1 (6 bases). The CDR3 is made up of 11 amino acids. The germline V gene encodes CDR1 SQVTM and CDR2 ANQGSEA. The CDR3 here is CSVLWGALGLF. The CDR3, as DNA: TGCAGCGTTCTATGGGGGGCATTAGGCTTGTTC.

In this sample, this clone turned up a few times. V and J are TRBV4-1 and TRBJ1-1; 8 bases align to TRBD1. CDR1 is MGHRA, CDR2 YSYEKL, per germline. The CDR3 has 16 residues. The V gene end was trimmed by 6 bases and the J gene end by 3 bases; junction bases not matched to a gene: 12. CDR3 nucleotides: TGCGCCAGCAGAGACAGGGGCGGTCGTGTGGACACTGAAGCTTTCTTT. This translates into CASRDRGGRVDTEAFF.

The rearrangement uses TRBV29-1 and TRBJ2-2, with 8 bases identical to TRBD1. There are 14 residues in the CDR3. Germline V gene data show CDR1 as SQVTM and CDR2 as ANQGSEA. Trimming cost V 4 bases and J 1 base; bases outside gene matches: 2. The CDR3 DNA reads TGCAGCGTTGCCGGGACAGGGAACACCGGGGAGCTGTTTTTT. It yields the protein CSVAGTGNTGELFF.

The CDR3 reads CASSLRIGVAYEQYF. The CDR3 DNA is TGTGCCAGCAGCTTGAGGATTGGAGTCGCCTACGAGCAGTACTTC. The rearrangement joins TRBV5-6 to TRBJ2-7; no definite D call. CDR3 length equals 15 residues. Trimming removed 1 base at V and 2 bases at J, with 13 bases between. Germline CDR1 reads SGHDT; CDR2 reads YYEEEE.

This clone has only a few counts. V and J are TRBV28 and TRBJ2-5; 9 nucleotides match TRBD2. The length of the CDR3 is 16 residues. After removal of 5 bases from V and 1 base from J, the junction contained 8 bases not matched to a gene. Looked up from germline, CDR1 is MDHEN and CDR2 is SYDVKM. CDR3 loop: CASSPRGSGGQETQYF. The CDR3 bases are TGTGCCAGCAGTCCGCGGGGTAGCGGGGGCCAAGAGACCCAGTACTTC.

In nucleotides, the CDR3 is TGTGCCAGCAGTTCTCTTTTAGCGGGGGGGCCTCGGCAGTTCTTC. Translated, it gives CASSSLLAGGPRQFF. The chain has TRBV27 and TRBJ2-1; TRBD2 matches at 11 bases. There are 15 residues in the CDR3. Germline trimming cut 4 bases from V and 12 bases from J; bases unmatched to any gene: 11. The germline V gene has CDR1 MNHEY and CDR2 SMNVEV (reference sequence).

The chain combines TRBV30 with TRBJ1-6; D is uncertain. V was cut by 0 bases and J by 8 bases, with 8 bases left in between. CDR3 length: 13 residues. CDR1 and CDR2 from the germline V gene are GTSNPN and SVGIG (reference sequence). The CDR3 spells CAWSVREDSPLHF. The CDR3 DNA follows: TGTGCCTGGAGTGTACGGGAAGATTCACCCCTCCACTTT. Variable domain in full (rest from reference TRBV30 and TRBJ1-6): SQTIHQWPATLVQPVGSPLSLECTVEGTSNPNLYWYRQAAGRGLQLLFYSVGIGQISSEVPQNLSASRPQDRQFILSSKKLLLSDSGFYLCAWSVREDSPLHFGNGTRLTVT.

This clone was detected a few times. One end of the junction is discordant with germline, which a read error may explain. This sequence joins TRBV6-1 and TRBJ1-4; D remains unclear. The CDR3 loop spans 13 amino acids. CDR1 and CDR2 (germline): MNHNS, SASEGT. CDR3 residues: CASSELASARLLF. CDR3 coding DNA: TGTGCCAGCAGTGAATTGGCGTCGGCGAGACTACTTTTT.

The gene calls are TRBV29-1 and TRBJ1-1; D is perhaps TRBD1 (5 bases). In germline, CDR1 is SQVTM, CDR2 ANQGSEA. This CDR3 comprises 12 residues. Trimming took 4 bases from V and 3 from J, leaving 9 bases between them. The CDR3 bases are TGCAGCGTTGTTGGGACCTACACTGAAGCTTTCTTT. It yields the protein CSVVGTYTEAFF.

The chain is built from TRBV7-8 and TRBJ1-2; D unresolved. V was cut by 2 bases and J by 3 bases, with 7 bases left in between. Germline V gives CDR1 SGHVS, CDR2 FQNEAQ. The CDR3 runs to 13 residues. This CDR3 reads CASSLSFDYGYTF. The CDR3 DNA sequence: TGTGCCAGCAGCTTATCGTTTGACTATGGCTACACCTTC.

V is TRBV2 and J is TRBJ2-2; D gene unclear. The germline CDR1 and CDR2 sequences are SNHLY and FYNNEI. V was cut by 5 bases and J by 4 bases, with 11 bases left in between. This CDR3 has 14 residues. CDR3 residues: CASSRDGGTGELFF. As DNA, the CDR3 is TGTGCCAGCAGTAGGGATGGCGGCACCGGGGAGCTGTTTTTT. The whole variable domain, remainder taken from reference TRBV2 and TRBJ2-2, is EPEVTQTPSHQVTQMGQEVILRCVPISNHLYFYWYRQILGQKVEFLVSFYNNEISEKSEIFDDQFSVERPDGSNFTLKIRSTKLEDSAMYFCASSRDGGTGELFFGEGSRLTVL.

J is TRBJ2-1 and V is TRBV29-1; possibly TRBD2 for D (5 bases). Looked up from germline, CDR1 is SQVTM and CDR2 is ANQGSEA. Trimming took off 3 bases at V and 5 bases at J, with 11 bases between the two ends. CDR3 length: 13 residues. CDR3 in DNA: TGCAGCGTTGACTTGACTATTAACAATGAGCAGTTCTTC. This codes for CSVDLTINNEQFF.

This clone was detected only once. The chain combines TRBV5-6 with TRBJ2-2; TRBD2 matches at 9 bases. V was pared by 3 bases and J by 7 bases, with 7 bases of the junction left unmatched. Germline V gene sequence: CDR1 SGHDT, CDR2 YYEEEE. The CDR3 runs 15 residues. The CDR3 spells CASSWGTSRGGELFF. As DNA, the CDR3 is TGTGCCAGCAGCTGGGGGACTAGCAGGGGCGGGGAGCTGTTTTTT.

The V gene is TRBV7-9, the J gene TRBJ2-2, with D unclear. Trimming removed 5 bases at V and 6 bases at J, with 7 bases between. CDR1 and CDR2 (germline): SEHNR, FQNEAQ (reference sequence). CDR3 size: 12 residues. CDR3 protein: CASSEVSGELFF. The CDR3 nucleotides read TGTGCCAGCAGCGAGGTCTCCGGGGAGCTGTTTTTT.

The rearrangement uses TRBV27 and TRBJ1-6, with a possible D match to TRBD1 (5 bases). CDR3 length equals 17 residues. V was shortened by 3 bases and J by 7 bases, with 19 bases between the two germline ends. The germline CDR1 and CDR2 sequences are MNHEY and SMNVEV (reference sequence). CDR3 sequence: CASSFITAGEMNSPLHF. DNA of the CDR3: TGTGCCAGCAGTTTCATTACTGCGGGGGAGATGAATTCACCCCTCCACTTT.